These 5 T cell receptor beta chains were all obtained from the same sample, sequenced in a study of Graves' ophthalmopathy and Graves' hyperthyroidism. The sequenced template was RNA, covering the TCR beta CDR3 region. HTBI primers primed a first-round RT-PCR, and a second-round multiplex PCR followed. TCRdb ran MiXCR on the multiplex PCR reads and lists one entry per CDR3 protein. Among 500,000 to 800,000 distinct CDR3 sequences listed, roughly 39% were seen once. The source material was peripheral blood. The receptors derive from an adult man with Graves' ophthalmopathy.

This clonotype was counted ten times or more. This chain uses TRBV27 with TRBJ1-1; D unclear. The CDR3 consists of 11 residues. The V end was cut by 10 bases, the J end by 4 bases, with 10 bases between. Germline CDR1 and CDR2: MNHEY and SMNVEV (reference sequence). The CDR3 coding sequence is TGTGCCACCACCTATGCCACTGAAGCTTTCTTT. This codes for CATTYATEAFF.

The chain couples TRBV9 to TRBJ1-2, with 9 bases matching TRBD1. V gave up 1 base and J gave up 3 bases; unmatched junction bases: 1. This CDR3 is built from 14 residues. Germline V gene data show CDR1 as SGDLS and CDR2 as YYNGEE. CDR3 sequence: CASSVRDRDYGYTF. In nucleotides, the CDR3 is TGTGCCAGCAGCGTACGGGACAGGGACTATGGCTACACCTTC.

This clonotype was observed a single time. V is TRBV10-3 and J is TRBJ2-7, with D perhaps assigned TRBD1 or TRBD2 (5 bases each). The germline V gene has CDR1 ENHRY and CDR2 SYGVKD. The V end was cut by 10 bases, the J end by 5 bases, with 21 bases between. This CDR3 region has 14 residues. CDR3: CASRSRDGEDEQYF. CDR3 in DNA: TGTGCCAGCAGGAGCCGGGACGGGGAAGACGAGCAGTACTTC.

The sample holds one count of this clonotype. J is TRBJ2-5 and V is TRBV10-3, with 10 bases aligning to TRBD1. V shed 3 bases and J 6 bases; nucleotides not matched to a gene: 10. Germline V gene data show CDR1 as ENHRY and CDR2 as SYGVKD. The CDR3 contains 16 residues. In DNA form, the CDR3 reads TGTGCCATCAGTGAAACAATGACAGGGGGCATGAAGACCCAGTACTTC. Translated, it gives CAISETMTGGMKTQYF.

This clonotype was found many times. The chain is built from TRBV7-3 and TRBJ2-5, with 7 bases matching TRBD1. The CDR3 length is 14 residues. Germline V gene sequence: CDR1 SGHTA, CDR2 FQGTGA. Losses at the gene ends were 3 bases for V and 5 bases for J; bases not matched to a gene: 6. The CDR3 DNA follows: TGTGCCAGCAGCTTGATAGGGGGCACGGAGACCCAGTACTTC. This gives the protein CASSLIGGTETQYF.